This TCR beta chain was obtained from a study of blood T cell repertoires in COVID-19. The assay was immunoSEQ multiplex PCR, and TCRdb's table has in-frame clones only and misses some. The profile shows 110,000 to 150,000 clones, roughly 88% of them singletons. Germline V gives CDR1 SGHNT, CDR2 YYREEE (reference sequence). Trimming removed 4 bases from V and 2 bases from J, with 18 bases in between. The CDR3 covers 16 residues. This chain links TRBV5-4 with TRBJ1-1; weak D call: TRBD1 (6 bases). This sequence was found in a man aged 45-60 years who had recovered from COVID-19. Sequenced: PBMCs or T cells enriched from blood (not recorded which). CDR3 protein: CASSQDSPSINTEAFF. CDR3 nucleotide sequence: TGTGCCAGCAGCCAGGACAGTCCATCGATTAACACTGAAGCTTTCTTT.